This TCR beta chain was sequenced during a study of identical twins. General study results and limits: In cord blood, abundant beta clonotypes had fewer insertions; memory showed no trend.

The V and J ends lost 3 bases and 4 bases respectively, with 10 bases between them. The CDR3 covers 13 residues. Germline values: CDR1 SGHRS, CDR2 YFSETQ. One entry per CDR3 protein results from TCRdb running MiXCR on the 5' RACE reads. This repertoire shows around 510,000 distinct CDR3 sequences, roughly an eighth found once; its top ten account for more than 0.8%. A word on this clonotype: Its antigen is still unknown.

This sample was also put to use in a study of yellow fever vaccine responses in identical twins.

V is TRBV5-1 and J is TRBJ1-1; D unresolved. Sequences were obtained from CD4+ T cells sorted from blood. The receptor's source is a woman aged 18-30 years in good health. The CDR3 DNA sequence: TGCGCCAGCAGCTCCAACTTGGGCACTGAAGCTTTCTTT. It specifies CASSSNLGTEAFF.